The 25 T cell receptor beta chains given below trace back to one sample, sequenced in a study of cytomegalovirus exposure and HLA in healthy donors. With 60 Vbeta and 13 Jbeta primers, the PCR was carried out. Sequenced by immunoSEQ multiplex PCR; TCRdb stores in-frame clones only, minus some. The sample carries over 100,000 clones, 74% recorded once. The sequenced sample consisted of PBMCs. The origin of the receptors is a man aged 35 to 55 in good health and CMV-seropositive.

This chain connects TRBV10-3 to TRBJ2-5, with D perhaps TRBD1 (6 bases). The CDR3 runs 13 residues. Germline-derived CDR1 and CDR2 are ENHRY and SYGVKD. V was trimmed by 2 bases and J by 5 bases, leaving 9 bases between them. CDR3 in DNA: TGTGCCATCAGTGAGACCCAGGGGGAGACCCAGTACTTC. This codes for CAISETQGETQYF.

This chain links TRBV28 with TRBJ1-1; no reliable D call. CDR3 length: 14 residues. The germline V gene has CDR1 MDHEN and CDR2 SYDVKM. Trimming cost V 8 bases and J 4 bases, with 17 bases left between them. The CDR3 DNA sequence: TGTGCCAGCCGTGGGAGGGAACCGAGCACTGAAGCTTTCTTT. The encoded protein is CASRGREPSTEAFF.

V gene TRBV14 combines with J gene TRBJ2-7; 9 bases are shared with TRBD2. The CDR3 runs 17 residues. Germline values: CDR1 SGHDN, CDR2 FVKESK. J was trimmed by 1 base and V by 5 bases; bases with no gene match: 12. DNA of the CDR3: TGTGCCAGCAGCAATCCGGCTAGCGGGACCCCGTCCTACGAGCAGTACTTC. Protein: CASSNPASGTPSYEQYF.

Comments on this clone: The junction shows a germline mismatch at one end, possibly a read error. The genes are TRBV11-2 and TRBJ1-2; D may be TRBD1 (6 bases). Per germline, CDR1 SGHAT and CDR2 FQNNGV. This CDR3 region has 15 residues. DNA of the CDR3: TGTGCCAGCAACTTAAACCGGGGAGGGGGCTATGGCTACACCTTC. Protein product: CASNLNRGGGYGYTF.

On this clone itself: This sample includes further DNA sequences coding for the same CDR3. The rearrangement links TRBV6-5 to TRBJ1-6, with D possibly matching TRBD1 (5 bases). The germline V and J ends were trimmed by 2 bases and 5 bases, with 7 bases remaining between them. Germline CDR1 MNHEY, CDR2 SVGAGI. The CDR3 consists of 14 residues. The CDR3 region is CASSYRGDNSPLHF. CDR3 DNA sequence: TGTGCCAGCAGTTACCGGGGGGATAATTCACCCCTCCACTTT.

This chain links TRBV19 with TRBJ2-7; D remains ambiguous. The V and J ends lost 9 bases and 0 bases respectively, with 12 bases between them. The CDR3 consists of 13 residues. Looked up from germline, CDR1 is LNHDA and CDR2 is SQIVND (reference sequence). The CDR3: CARTSDSSYEQYF. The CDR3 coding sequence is TGTGCCAGAACCTCAGATTCCTCCTACGAGCAGTACTTC.

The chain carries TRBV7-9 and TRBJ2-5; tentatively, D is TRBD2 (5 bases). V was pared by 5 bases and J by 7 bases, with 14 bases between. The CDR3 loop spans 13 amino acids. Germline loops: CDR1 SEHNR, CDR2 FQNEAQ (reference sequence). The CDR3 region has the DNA TGTGCCAGCAGCCCCCTCTCTCGGGGGACCCAGTACTTC. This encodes CASSPLSRGTQYF.

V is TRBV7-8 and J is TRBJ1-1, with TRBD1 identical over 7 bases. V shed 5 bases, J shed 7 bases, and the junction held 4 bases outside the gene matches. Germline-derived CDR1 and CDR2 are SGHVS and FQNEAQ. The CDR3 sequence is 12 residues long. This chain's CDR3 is CASSADRVEAFF. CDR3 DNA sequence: TGTGCCAGCAGCGCCGACAGGGTTGAAGCTTTCTTT. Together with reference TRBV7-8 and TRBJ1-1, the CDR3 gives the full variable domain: GAGVSQSPRYKVAKRGQDVALRCDPISGHVSLFWYQQALGQGPEFLTYFQNEAQLDKSGLPSDRFFAERPEGSVSTLKIQRTQQEDSAVYLCASSADRVEAFFGQGTRLTVV.

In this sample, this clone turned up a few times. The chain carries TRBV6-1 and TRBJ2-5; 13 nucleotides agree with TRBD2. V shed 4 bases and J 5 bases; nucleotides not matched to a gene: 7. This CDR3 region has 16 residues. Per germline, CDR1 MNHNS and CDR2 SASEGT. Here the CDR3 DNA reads TGTGCCAGCAGTGGGACTAGCGGGAGAGGTTTGGAGACCCAGTACTTC. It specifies CASSGTSGRGLETQYF.

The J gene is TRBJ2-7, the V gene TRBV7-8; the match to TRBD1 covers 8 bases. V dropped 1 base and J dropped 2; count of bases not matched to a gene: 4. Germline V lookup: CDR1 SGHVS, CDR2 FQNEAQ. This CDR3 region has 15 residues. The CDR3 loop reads CASSLGTGLAYEQYF. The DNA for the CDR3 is TGTGCCAGCAGCTTAGGGACAGGGTTAGCCTACGAGCAGTACTTC.

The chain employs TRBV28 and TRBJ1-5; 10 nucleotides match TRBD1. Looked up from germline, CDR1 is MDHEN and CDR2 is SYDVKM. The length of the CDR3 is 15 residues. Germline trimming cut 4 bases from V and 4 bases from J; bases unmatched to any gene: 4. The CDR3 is CASSSSGQGNQPQHF. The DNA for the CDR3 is TGTGCCAGCAGTTCCTCGGGACAGGGGAATCAGCCCCAGCATTTT.

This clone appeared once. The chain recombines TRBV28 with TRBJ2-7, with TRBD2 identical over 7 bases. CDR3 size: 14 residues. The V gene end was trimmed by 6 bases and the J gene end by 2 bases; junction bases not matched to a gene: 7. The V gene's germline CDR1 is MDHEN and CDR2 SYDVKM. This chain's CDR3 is CASSPTSTAYEQYF. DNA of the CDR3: TGTGCCAGCAGCCCGACTAGCACGGCCTACGAGCAGTACTTC.

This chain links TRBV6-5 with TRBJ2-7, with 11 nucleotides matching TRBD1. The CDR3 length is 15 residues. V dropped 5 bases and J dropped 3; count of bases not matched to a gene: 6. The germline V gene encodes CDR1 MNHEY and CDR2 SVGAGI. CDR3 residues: CASSKPGQGVYEQYF. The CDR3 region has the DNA TGTGCCAGCAGTAAACCGGGACAGGGGGTCTACGAGCAGTACTTC.

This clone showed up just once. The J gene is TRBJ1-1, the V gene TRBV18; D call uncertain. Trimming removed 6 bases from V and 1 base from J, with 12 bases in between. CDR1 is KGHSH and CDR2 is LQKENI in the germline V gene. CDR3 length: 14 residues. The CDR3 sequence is CASSPDTTNTEAFF. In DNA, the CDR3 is TGTGCCAGCTCCCCAGACACCACGAACACTGAAGCTTTCTTT.

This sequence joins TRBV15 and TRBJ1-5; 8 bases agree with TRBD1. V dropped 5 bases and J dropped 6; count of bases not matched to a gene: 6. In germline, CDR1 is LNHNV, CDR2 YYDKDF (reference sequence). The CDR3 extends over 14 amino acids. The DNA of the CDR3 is TGTGCCACCAGCTTCGGACAGGGCGCTCAGCCCCAGCATTTT. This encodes CATSFGQGAQPQHF.

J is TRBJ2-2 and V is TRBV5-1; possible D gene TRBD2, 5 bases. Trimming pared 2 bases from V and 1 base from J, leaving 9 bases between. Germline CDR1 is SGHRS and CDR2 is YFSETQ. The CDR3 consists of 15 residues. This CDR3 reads CASSFLAGNTGELFF. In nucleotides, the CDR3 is TGCGCCAGCAGCTTTCTCGCGGGGAACACCGGGGAGCTGTTTTTT.

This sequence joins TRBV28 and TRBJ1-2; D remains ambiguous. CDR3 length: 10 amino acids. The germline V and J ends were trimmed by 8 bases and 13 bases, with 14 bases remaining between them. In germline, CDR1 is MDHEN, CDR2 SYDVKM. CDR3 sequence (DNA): TGTGCCAGCGGTCCGGGAGCTGGCACCTTC. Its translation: CASGPGAGTF.

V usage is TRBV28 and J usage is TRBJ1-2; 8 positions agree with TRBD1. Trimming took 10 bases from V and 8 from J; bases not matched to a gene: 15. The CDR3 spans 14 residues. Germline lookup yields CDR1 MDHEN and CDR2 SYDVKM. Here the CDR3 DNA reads TGTGCCACCCTACCTCCGGACAGGGAGCGAGGCTACACCTTC. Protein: CATLPPDRERGYTF.

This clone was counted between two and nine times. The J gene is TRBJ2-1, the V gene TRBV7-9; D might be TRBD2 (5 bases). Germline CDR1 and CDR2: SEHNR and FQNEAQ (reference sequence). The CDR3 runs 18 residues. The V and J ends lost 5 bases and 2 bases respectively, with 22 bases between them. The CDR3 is CASSPEMVIQRTYNEQFF. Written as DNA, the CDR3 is TGTGCCAGCAGCCCAGAAATGGTCATCCAGCGGACCTACAATGAGCAGTTCTTC.

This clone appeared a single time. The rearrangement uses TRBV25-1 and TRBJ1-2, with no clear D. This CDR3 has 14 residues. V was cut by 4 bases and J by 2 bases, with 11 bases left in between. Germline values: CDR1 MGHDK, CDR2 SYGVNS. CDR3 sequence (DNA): TGTGCCAGCAGTGTAGCGACCGGCAACTATGGCTACACCTTC. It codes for CASSVATGNYGYTF.

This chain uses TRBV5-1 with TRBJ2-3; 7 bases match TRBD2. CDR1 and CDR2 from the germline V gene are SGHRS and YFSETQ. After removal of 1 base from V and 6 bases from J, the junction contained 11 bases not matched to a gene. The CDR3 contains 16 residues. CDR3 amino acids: CASSLWGGGNADTQYF. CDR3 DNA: TGCGCCAGCAGCTTGTGGGGGGGTGGAAATGCGGATACGCAGTATTTT.

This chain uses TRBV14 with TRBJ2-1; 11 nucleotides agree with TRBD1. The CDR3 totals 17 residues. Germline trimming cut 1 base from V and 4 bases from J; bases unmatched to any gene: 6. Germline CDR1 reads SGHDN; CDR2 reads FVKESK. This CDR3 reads CASSQVDGQGAYNEQFF. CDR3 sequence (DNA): TGTGCCAGCAGCCAAGTCGACGGACAGGGGGCATACAATGAGCAGTTCTTC.

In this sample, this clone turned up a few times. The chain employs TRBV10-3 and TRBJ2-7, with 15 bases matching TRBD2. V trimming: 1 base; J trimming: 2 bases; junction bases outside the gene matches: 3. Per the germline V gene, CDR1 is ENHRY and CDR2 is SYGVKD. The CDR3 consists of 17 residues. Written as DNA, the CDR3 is TGTGCCATCAGTGAGTGGGGGACTAGCGGGAGGACCTACGAGCAGTACTTC. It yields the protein CAISEWGTSGRTYEQYF.

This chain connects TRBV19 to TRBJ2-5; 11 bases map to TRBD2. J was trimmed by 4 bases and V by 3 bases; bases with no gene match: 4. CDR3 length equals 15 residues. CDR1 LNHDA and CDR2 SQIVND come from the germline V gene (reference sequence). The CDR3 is CASSIRLAGGETQYF. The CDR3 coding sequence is TGTGCCAGTAGTATTAGGCTAGCGGGAGGAGAGACCCAGTACTTC.

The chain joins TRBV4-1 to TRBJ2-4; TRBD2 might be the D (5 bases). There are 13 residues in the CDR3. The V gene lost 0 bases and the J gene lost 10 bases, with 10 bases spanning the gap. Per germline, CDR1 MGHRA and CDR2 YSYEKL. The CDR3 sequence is CASSQDTGWIQYF. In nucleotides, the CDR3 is TGCGCCAGCAGCCAAGATACGGGGTGGATTCAGTACTTC.